This TCR beta chain was sequenced in a study of T cell responses to AZD1222 COVID-19 vaccine. Study-level background: Second doses that came at about 4 or about 12 weeks were put together. Study-level results: The donor cohort was predominantly white British with a female majority, and clonal diversity may have been underestimated. Every sample of the repertoires postdated the peak T cell response. Spike as a whole was targeted by vaccine-associated CD4 TCRs, dominant at 160-218 and 743-854.

Assay: immunoSEQ multiplex PCR; the TCRdb copy retains only in-frame clones and omits some. The sample yields more than 150,000 clones, around nine tenths seen once. Note on this clone: As yet, its antigen is unknown.

Germline V gene data show CDR1 as ENHRY and CDR2 as SYGVKD. Trimming took off 6 bases at V and 3 bases at J, with 14 bases between the two ends. This CDR3 region has 15 residues. The V call is TRBV10-3, the J call TRBJ1-4; D remains unclear. The TCR sequence derives from an adult in good health. The source was peripheral blood, collected on day 0 of AZD1222 vaccination. The CDR3 here is CAISRGLPANEKLFF. In nucleotides, the CDR3 is TGTGCCATCAGCCGCGGACTTCCGGCTAATGAAAAACTGTTTTTT.